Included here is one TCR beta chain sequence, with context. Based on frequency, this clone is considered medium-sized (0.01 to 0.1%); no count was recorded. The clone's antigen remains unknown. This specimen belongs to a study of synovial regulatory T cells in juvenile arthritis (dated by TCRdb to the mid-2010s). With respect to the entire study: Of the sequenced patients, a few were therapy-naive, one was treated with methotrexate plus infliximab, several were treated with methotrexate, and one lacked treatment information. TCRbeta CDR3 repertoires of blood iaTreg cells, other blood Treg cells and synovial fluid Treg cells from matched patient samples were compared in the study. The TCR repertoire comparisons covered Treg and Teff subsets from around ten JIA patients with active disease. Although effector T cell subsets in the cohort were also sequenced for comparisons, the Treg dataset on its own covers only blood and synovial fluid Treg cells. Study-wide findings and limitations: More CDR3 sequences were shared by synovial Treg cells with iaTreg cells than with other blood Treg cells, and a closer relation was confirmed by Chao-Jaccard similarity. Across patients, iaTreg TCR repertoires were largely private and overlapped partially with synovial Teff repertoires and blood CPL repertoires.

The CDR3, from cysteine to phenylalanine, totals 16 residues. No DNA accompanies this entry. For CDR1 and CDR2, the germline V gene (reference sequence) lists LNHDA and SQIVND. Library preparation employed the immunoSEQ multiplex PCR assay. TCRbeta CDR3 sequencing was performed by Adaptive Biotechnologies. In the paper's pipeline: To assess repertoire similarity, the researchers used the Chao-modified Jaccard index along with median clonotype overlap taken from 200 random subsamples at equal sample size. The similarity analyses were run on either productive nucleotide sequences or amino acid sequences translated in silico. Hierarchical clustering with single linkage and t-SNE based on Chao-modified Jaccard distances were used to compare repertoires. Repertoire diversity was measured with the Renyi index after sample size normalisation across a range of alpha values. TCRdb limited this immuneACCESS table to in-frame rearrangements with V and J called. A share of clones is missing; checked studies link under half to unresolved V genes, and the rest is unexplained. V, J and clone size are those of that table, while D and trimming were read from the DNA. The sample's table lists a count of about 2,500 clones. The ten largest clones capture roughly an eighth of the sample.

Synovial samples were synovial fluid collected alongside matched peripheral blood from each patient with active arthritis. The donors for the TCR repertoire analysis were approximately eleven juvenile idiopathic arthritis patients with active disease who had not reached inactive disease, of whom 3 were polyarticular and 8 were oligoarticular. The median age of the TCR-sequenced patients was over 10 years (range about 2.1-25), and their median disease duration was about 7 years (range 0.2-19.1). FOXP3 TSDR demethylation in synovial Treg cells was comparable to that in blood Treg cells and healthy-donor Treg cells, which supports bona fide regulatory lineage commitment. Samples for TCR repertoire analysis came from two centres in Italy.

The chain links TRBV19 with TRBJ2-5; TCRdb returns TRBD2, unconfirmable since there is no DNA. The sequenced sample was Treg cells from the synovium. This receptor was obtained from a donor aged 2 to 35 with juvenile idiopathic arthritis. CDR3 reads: CASSIGGTSGSETQYF.